A selection of T cell receptor beta chains follows, all from one sample in a study of cytomegalovirus exposure and HLA in healthy donors. Libraries were prepared by immunoSEQ multiplex PCR; TCRdb keeps only in-frame clonotypes and omits some of them. Of about 120,000 clones listed, about 96% are singletons. Sample: PBMCs. These receptors all come from a man aged 18 to 30 in good health and CMV-seronegative. Both conserved end residues are part of each CDR3. A D gene is named only where the DNA matches it firmly. Clone size appears in some rows only: once, few, many, or a class for an expanded clone.

NA,TRBV28,TRBJ1-1,NA,TGTGCCAGCAGTTACAGGGCGTGGACTGAAGCTTTCTTT,CASSYRAWTEAFF
once,TRBV7-3,TRBJ2-2,NA,TGTGCCAGCAGCCCAGGGGGTAGCGGGACTACCGGGGAGCTGTTTTTT,CASSPGGSGTTGELFF
NA,TRBV4-2,TRBJ2-7,NA,TGTGCCAGCAGCCAAGATGTAGAATCGGGTTCCTACGAGCAGTACTTC,CASSQDVESGSYEQYF
NA,TRBV5-5,TRBJ2-3,NA,TGTGCCAGCAGCTCTTCGGGGACTCTCGCGGATACGCAGTATTTT,CASSSSGTLADTQYF
NA,TRBV11-3,TRBJ2-7,NA,TGTGCCAGCAGCTTAAGCACAGGCTGGGCCGAGCAGTACTTC,CASSLSTGWAEQYF
NA,TRBV6-5,TRBJ2-1,TRBD2,TGTGCCAGCACCCAGCGGGAGGGCCTCAATGAGCAGTTCTTC,CASTQREGLNEQFF
NA,TRBV7-9,TRBJ1-5,NA,TGTGCCAGCAGCCGGGGCAATCAGCCCCAGCATTTT,CASSRGNQPQHF
NA,TRBV7-2,TRBJ1-1,NA,TGTGCCAGCAGCTTACAGGGAAACACTGAAGCTTTCTTT,CASSLQGNTEAFF
NA,TRBV2,TRBJ2-5,TRBD1,TGTGCCAGCAGCCCGGACAGGGGCGAAGAGACCCAGTACTTC,CASSPDRGEETQYF
NA,TRBV27,TRBJ1-1,NA,TGTGCCAGCAGTTTTCATAGGGGCCTTGAAGCTTTCTTT,CASSFHRGLEAFF
NA,TRBV27,TRBJ1-1,NA,TGTGCCAGCAGTCTATTCCAGGGAAACACTGAAGCTTTCTTT,CASSLFQGNTEAFF
once,TRBV13,TRBJ2-1,TRBD1,TGTGCCAGCAGCTCGGGACAGGGTAAGTCGGTCAATGAGCAGTTCTTC,CASSSGQGKSVNEQFF
NA,TRBV2,TRBJ1-4,TRBD1,TGTGCCAGCAGTGAAGAGGGCAGGGGGCGCTTTGAAAAACTGTTTTTT,CASSEEGRGRFEKLFF
NA,TRBV30,TRBJ2-7,TRBD2,TGTGCCTGGTCCTACGGGGAGGGAGCTTACGAGCAGTACTTC,CAWSYGEGAYEQYF
NA,TRBV19,TRBJ1-1,TRBD1,TGTGCCAGTAGTATACGAGACAGGGTAACTTTCTTT,CASSIRDRVTFF
NA,TRBV30,TRBJ2-5,TRBD2,TGTGCCTGGAGTGGACGGGGGGGAGAGACCCAGTACTTC,CAWSGRGGETQYF
NA,TRBV7-9,TRBJ2-2,NA,TGTGCCAGCAGCCCAGTGGCCAACACCGGGGAGCTGTTTTTT,CASSPVANTGELFF
NA,TRBV6-7,TRBJ2-7,TRBD2,TGTGCCAGCATCCCTAGGGGAGGGAACTACGAGCAGTACTTC,CASIPRGGNYEQYF
once,TRBV5-8,TRBJ2-6,NA,TGTGCCAGCAGCCCCGGACAGCCCAGCTCTGGGGCCAACGTCCTGACTTTC,CASSPGQPSSGANVLTF